Given below is one T cell receptor beta chain in context. As originally analysed: Nucleated cell counts were estimated from reference gene primer amplification. Using immunoSEQ multiplex PCR, the repertoire was profiled, and TCRdb retains in-frame clones only, with some absent. V and J calls plus clone size are reproduced from that table; the DNA served to infer D and trimming. The repertoire holds 95,000 to 100,000 clones, with 92% as singletons. This record comes from a study of blood T cell repertoires in COVID-19. Study overall: Collection of acute and convalescent COVID-19 samples took place in the United States, Italy and Spain. The cDNA or gDNA used as material had been derived from T cells, B-cell-depleted T cells, or PBMCs.

Looked up from germline, CDR1 is SGHRS and CDR2 is YFSETQ. The V gene lost 0 bases and the J gene lost 0 bases, with 10 bases spanning the gap. This CDR3 is 16 amino acids long. The sequence came from a man aged 50-59 years with active COVID-19. The rearrangement joins TRBV5-1 to TRBJ1-3, with D hard to call. Material: peripheral blood. This chain's CDR3 is CASSLGHTSSGNTIYF. The CDR3 DNA follows: TGCGCCAGCAGCTTGGGACACACGAGCTCTGGAAACACCATATATTTT.